This T cell receptor beta chain was observed in a study of blood T cells in healthy people across ages. Study outcomes and limitations: Roughly linearly, TCR beta diversity per million T cells fell as age increased.

The germline V gene encodes CDR1 MRHNA and CDR2 SNTAGT. V was shortened by 8 bases and J by 5 bases, with 24 bases between the two germline ends. The CDR3 is 16 residues long. Next came a second PCR, run for roughly 7 to 12 cycles, which used a sample-barcoded 5' primer along with a J-beta primer mix. TCRdb independently ran MiXCR on the 5' RACE reads; one entry per CDR3 protein. The sample yields approximately 760,000 distinct CDR3 sequences, roughly 25% seen once. A note on this clonotype: What it binds is unknown.

These same data were also listed under a study on T cells of mothers and their children. From that report: Each child gave some 3 million TCR beta CDR3 reads (each mother, over 8.5 million). Related pairs of mothers and children showed slightly higher, non-significant overlap versus unrelated pairs.

This sequence joins TRBV6-4 and TRBJ1-2, with D unresolved. The sample consisted of blood. The TCR originated in a boy aged 10-17 years in good health. CDR3 coding DNA: TGTGCCAGCGAGAAGACCCGGGCCATACCCCCATATGGCTACACCTTC. This encodes CASEKTRAIPPYGYTF.